Shown below are 26 T cell receptor beta chains from a single sample sequenced in a study of shared clonotypes between healthy human individuals. Method: immunoSEQ multiplex PCR; TCRdb's copy keeps in-frame clones and lacks some. This sample yields millions of clones, of which roughly 95% are seen a single time; 0.13% belongs to the top ten. The sample was naive CD4+ T cells sorted from blood. As for subset: CD45RA+ positively selected. The receptor set was obtained from a young man in good health.

V gene TRBV11-2 combines with J gene TRBJ2-5; tentatively, D is TRBD2 (6 bases). The CDR3 has 13 amino acids. The germline CDR1 and CDR2 sequences are SGHAT and FQNNGV. V dropped 1 base and J dropped 7 bases, with 10 bases sitting between them. The CDR3 nucleotides read TGTGCCAGCAGCTTAGCGGGAGAGGGGACCCAGTACTTC. Translating it yields CASSLAGEGTQYF.

This clone was seen once. This chain links TRBV30 with TRBJ2-5; 8 bases line up with TRBD1. CDR1 and CDR2 (germline): GTSNPN, SVGIG (reference sequence). The V gene end was trimmed by 2 bases and the J gene end by 4 bases; junction bases not matched to a gene: 3. This CDR3 has 13 amino acids. The CDR3 loop reads CAWSPGGPETQYF. In DNA form, the CDR3 reads TGTGCCTGGAGTCCAGGGGGCCCAGAGACCCAGTACTTC.

The rearrangement joins TRBV2 to TRBJ1-3, with D hard to call. Trimming took off 9 bases at V and 4 bases at J, with 7 bases between the two ends. The CDR3 has 11 amino acids. CDR1 and CDR2 from the germline V gene are SNHLY and FYNNEI. The CDR3 protein is CASNGGNTIYF. CDR3 DNA sequence: TGTGCCAGTAACGGGGGAAACACCATATATTTT. Drawing the rest from reference TRBV2 and TRBJ1-3, the complete variable domain is EPEVTQTPSHQVTQMGQEVILRCVPISNHLYFYWYRQILGQKVEFLVSFYNNEISEKSEIFDDQFSVERPDGSNFTLKIRSTKLEDSAMYFCASNGGNTIYFGEGSWLTVV.

The rearrangement joins TRBV7-8 to TRBJ1-2; TRBD1 matches at 9 bases. Unmatched junction bases numbered 5, after V lost 5 bases and J lost 4 bases. In germline, CDR1 is SGHVS, CDR2 FQNEAQ. This CDR3 has 14 residues. The CDR3 spells CASSLGQGIYGYTF. The CDR3 DNA is TGTGCCAGCAGCCTCGGACAGGGGATCTATGGCTACACCTTC.

The V call is TRBV5-1, the J call TRBJ2-7; D unclear. There are 14 residues in the CDR3. Trimming stripped 4 bases from V and 0 bases from J, with 11 bases between. Germline V gene data show CDR1 as SGHRS and CDR2 as YFSETQ. DNA for the CDR3: TGCGCCAGCAGCCCACTCCAGGCCTCCTACGAGCAGTACTTC. Translating it yields CASSPLQASYEQYF.

The chain is built from TRBV6-5 and TRBJ1-3, with a weak D call TRBD1 (5 bases). The CDR3 has 15 residues. The V end lost 7 bases, the J end lost 2 bases, and 15 bases lay between the germline ends. CDR1 and CDR2 from the germline V gene are MNHEY and SVGAGI. The CDR3 sequence is CASNPTGTAGNTIYF. DNA for the CDR3: TGTGCCAGCAATCCCACCGGGACCGCTGGAAACACCATATATTTT.

As to this clone: This sample includes further DNA sequences coding for the same CDR3. The chain links TRBV18 to TRBJ2-3; D gene unclear. The CDR3 runs 14 residues. Deletions cut 3 bases from V and 0 bases from J, with 7 bases between. Germline CDR1 KGHSH, CDR2 LQKENI. CDR3 sequence (DNA): TGTGCCAGCTCACCTATAGCTAGCACAGATACGCAGTATTTT. It translates to CASSPIASTDTQYF. Full variable domain (outside the CDR3, taken from reference TRBV18 and TRBJ2-3): NAGVMQNPRHLVRRRGQEARLRCSPMKGHSHVYWYRQLPEEGLKFMVYLQKENIIDESGMPKERFSAEFPKEGPSILRIQQVVRGDSAAYFCASSPIASTDTQYFGPGTRLTVL.

The genes are TRBV12-5 and TRBJ2-7; no definite D call. The CDR3 has 12 residues. The V gene lost 3 bases and the J gene lost 3 bases, with 6 bases spanning the gap. Per germline, CDR1 LGHNT and CDR2 FRNRAP. In DNA form, the CDR3 reads TGTGCTAGTGGTTTCGTAGTCTACGAGCAGTACTTC. Residues: CASGFVVYEQYF.

DNA of the CDR3: TGTGCCAGCAGCGCAACTATCGCGGGAGATGTCAATGAGCAGTTCTTC. Translated, it gives CASSATIAGDVNEQFF. The chain joins TRBV7-6 to TRBJ2-1, with 7 bases matching TRBD2. The CDR3 contains 16 residues. CDR1 SGHVS and CDR2 FNYEAQ come from the germline V gene. V lost 5 bases to trimming and J lost 6 bases; unmatched junction nucleotides: 13.

The chain carries TRBV6-5 and TRBJ1-1; no definite D call. V shed 6 bases and J shed 1 base, with 9 bases lying between them. In germline, CDR1 is MNHEY, CDR2 SVGAGI. This CDR3 contains 13 residues. This CDR3 is CASRWATNTEAFF. The CDR3 nucleotides read TGTGCCAGCAGGTGGGCAACGAACACTGAAGCTTTCTTT.

The chain uses TRBV6-5 and TRBJ1-2; weak D call: TRBD1 (5 bases). Germline V lookup: CDR1 MNHEY, CDR2 SVGAGI. Trimming pared 5 bases from V and 0 bases from J, leaving 10 bases between. This CDR3 is 14 amino acids long. The CDR3 DNA reads TGTGCCAGCAGTCGGGGGGGGACTAACTATGGCTACACCTTC. Amino acid sequence: CASSRGGTNYGYTF.

This chain joins TRBV5-1 and TRBJ1-1; no clear D. This CDR3 is 14 amino acids long. CDR1 SGHRS and CDR2 YFSETQ come from the germline V gene. V gave up 0 bases and J gave up 4 bases, with 10 bases separating them. The CDR3: CASSLVGGITEAFF. The CDR3 nucleotides read TGCGCCAGCAGCTTGGTAGGTGGGATCACTGAAGCTTTCTTT.

As DNA, the CDR3 is TGTGCCAGCAGCTACCCGGGACCCCAGGGGGAAAAACTGTTTTTT. Protein product: CASSYPGPQGEKLFF. V usage is TRBV11-2 and J usage is TRBJ1-4; possible D gene TRBD1, 6 bases. The CDR3 has 15 amino acids. Trimming took off 4 bases at V and 8 bases at J, with 17 bases between the two ends. Germline V gene lookup returns CDR1 SGHAT and CDR2 FQNNGV. The full variable domain, with the rest looked up from reference TRBV11-2 and TRBJ1-4, is EAGVAQSPRYKIIEKRQSVAFWCNPISGHATLYWYQQILGQGPKLLIQFQNNGVVDDSQLPKDRFSAERLKGVDSTLKIQPAKLEDSAVYLCASSYPGPQGEKLFFGSGTQLSVL.

V usage is TRBV20-1 and J usage is TRBJ2-7; D gene ambiguous. Trimming removed 5 bases from V and 5 bases from J, with 7 bases in between. In germline, CDR1 is DFQATT, CDR2 SNEGSKA (reference sequence). The CDR3 is 10 residues long. This CDR3 is CSAERDEQYF. The CDR3, as DNA: TGCAGTGCTGAAAGGGACGAGCAGTACTTC.

V is TRBV9 and J is TRBJ2-5; D is perhaps TRBD1 or TRBD2 (5 bases each). This CDR3 is built from 15 residues. Germline-derived CDR1 and CDR2 are SGDLS and YYNGEE. The ends were cut back, 1 base at V and 1 base at J, with 11 bases in the middle. The CDR3 DNA is TGTGCCAGCAGCGTAAAGCCGGGGCCCCAAGAGACCCAGTACTTC. It codes for CASSVKPGPQETQYF.

This chain uses TRBV2 with TRBJ2-5; 8 bases line up with TRBD1. The V gene end was trimmed by 4 bases and the J gene end by 7 bases; junction bases not matched to a gene: 5. The CDR3 totals 13 residues. The germline CDR1 and CDR2 sequences are SNHLY and FYNNEI. The CDR3, as DNA: TGTGCCAGCAGTGGGGGACAGGAGGGGACCCAGTACTTC. Its translation: CASSGGQEGTQYF.

This clone was counted a few times. This chain uses TRBV19 with TRBJ2-3, with unresolved D. With 6 bases removed from V and 2 bases from J, the gap between germline ends came to 18 bases. CDR1 is LNHDA and CDR2 is SQIVND in the germline V gene (reference sequence). CDR3 length: 16 residues. The CDR3 bases are TGTGCCAGTAGCACCCTCAGAGACCCCCACACAGATACGCAGTATTTT. It is translated as CASSTLRDPHTDTQYF.

The CDR3 DNA follows: TGCGCCAGCAGCTTGGAAGCAGGGGCAAATTCACCCCTCCACTTT. As protein: CASSLEAGANSPLHF. The chain couples TRBV5-1 to TRBJ1-6; tentative D call: TRBD1 (6 bases). The ends were cut back, 0 bases at V and 7 bases at J, with 11 bases in the middle. Germline V lookup: CDR1 SGHRS, CDR2 YFSETQ. The CDR3 has 15 residues. Using reference TRBV5-1 and TRBJ1-6 for the parts outside the CDR3, the full variable domain is KAGVTQTPRYLIKTRGQQVTLSCSPISGHRSVSWYQQTPGQGLQFLFEYFSETQRNKGNFPGRFSGRQFSNSRSEMNVSTLELGDSALYLCASSLEAGANSPLHFGNGTRLTVT.

The chain uses TRBV9 and TRBJ2-1; tentatively, D is TRBD1 (5 bases). The CDR3 runs to 18 residues. Trimming cost V 0 bases and J 5 bases, with 21 bases left between them. CDR1 is SGDLS and CDR2 is YYNGEE in the germline V gene. The CDR3 DNA reads as TGTGCCAGCAGCGTAGAATCGTGGCAGGGTGTTCAAGACAATGAGCAGTTCTTC. It translates to CASSVESWQGVQDNEQFF. The full variable domain, in which reference TRBV9 and TRBJ2-1 provide the parts outside the CDR3, is DSGVTQTPKHLITATGQRVTLRCSPRSGDLSVYWYQQSLDQGLQFLIQYYNGEERAKGNILERFSAQQFPDLHSELNLSSLELGDSALYFCASSVESWQGVQDNEQFFGPGTRLTVL.

This sequence joins TRBV27 and TRBJ2-7; D is unresolved. Looked up from germline, CDR1 is MNHEY and CDR2 is SMNVEV (reference sequence). The CDR3 runs 19 residues. The V end lost 5 bases, the J end lost 3 bases, and 29 bases lay between the germline ends. The CDR3 coding sequence is TGTGCCAGCAGTCCCCGCATGGGATGGTTTAGGTTGGGGAACTACGAGCAGTACTTC. This gives the protein CASSPRMGWFRLGNYEQYF.

The chain employs TRBV5-4 and TRBJ2-2, with a possible D match to TRBD1 (6 bases). The CDR3 runs to 14 residues. Trimming shortened V by 10 bases and J by 5 bases, and 18 bases separated the two germline ends. CDR1 and CDR2 (germline): SGHNT, YYREEE (reference sequence). The CDR3 here is CACQGGVGTGELFF. The CDR3 coding sequence is TGTGCCTGCCAAGGGGGTGTCGGGACCGGGGAGCTGTTTTTT.

This chain joins TRBV30 and TRBJ1-2, with TRBD1 matching over 8 bases. Germline CDR1 is GTSNPN and CDR2 is SVGIG (reference sequence). The CDR3 has 14 residues. Trimming at V came to 7 bases and at J to 0 bases, leaving 7 bases not matched to a gene. Here the CDR3 reads CASWGTGANYGYTF. The CDR3 DNA reads as TGTGCCTCTTGGGGGACAGGTGCTAACTATGGCTACACCTTC.

The V and J genes are TRBV15 and TRBJ2-7, with TRBD1 matching over 7 bases. This CDR3 region has 15 residues. CDR1 LNHNV and CDR2 YYDKDF come from the germline V gene (reference sequence). Unmatched junction bases numbered 7, after V lost 2 bases and J lost 3 bases. CDR3 sequence reads: CATSRLRDSDYEQYF. Written as DNA, the CDR3 is TGTGCCACCAGCAGACTCCGGGACAGTGACTACGAGCAGTACTTC.

The chain recombines TRBV7-9 with TRBJ1-1; D is unresolved. The CDR3 contains 14 residues. Germline V gene lookup returns CDR1 SEHNR and CDR2 FQNEAQ (reference sequence). The V and J ends lost 5 bases and 0 bases respectively, with 10 bases between them. CDR3 nucleotide sequence: TGTGCCAGCAGCCCCGGGGATTTGAACACTGAAGCTTTCTTT. Residues: CASSPGDLNTEAFF.

This CDR3 reads CASSPDRGHPGELFF. DNA for the CDR3: TGTGCCAGCTCTCCGGACAGGGGCCATCCCGGGGAGCTGTTTTTT. The chain employs TRBV18 and TRBJ2-2; 9 positions match TRBD1. The CDR3 covers 15 residues. V shed 6 bases, J shed 6 bases, and the junction held 8 bases outside the gene matches. Germline CDR1 KGHSH, CDR2 LQKENI.

This chain uses TRBV7-9 with TRBJ1-5, with 8 bases fitting TRBD1. V shed 5 bases, J shed 2 bases, and the junction held 8 bases outside the gene matches. The germline CDR1 and CDR2 sequences are SEHNR and FQNEAQ (reference sequence). This CDR3 is 16 amino acids long. This CDR3 is CASSQTDRGGNQPQHF. CDR3 in DNA: TGTGCCAGCAGCCAAACAGACAGGGGCGGCAATCAGCCCCAGCATTTT.